This TCR beta chain was retrieved from a study of blood T cell repertoires in COVID-19. Study at large: Italy, Spain and the United States were the sources of the convalescent and acute COVID-19 samples. PBMCs, B-cell-depleted T cells, or T cells provided the cDNA or gDNA that made up the material.

Study processing details: Counts of nucleated cells, estimated from reference gene primer amplification, were obtained. Sequencing used immunoSEQ multiplex PCR; TCRdb keeps in-frame clones, though not all of them. From that table come the V and J calls and clone size; the DNA was used to work out D and trimming. The sample shows about 250,000 clones, roughly 77% of them seen only once. J gave up 9 bases and V 0 bases, and 10 bases lay outside the gene matches. CDR1 SGDLS and CDR2 YYNGEE come from the germline V gene. The CDR3 loop spans 16 amino acids. The receptor was derived from a woman older than 75 with acute or convalescent COVID-19. J is TRBJ2-1 and V is TRBV9; TRBD2 agrees at 9 bases. Sequenced material: peripheral blood. The CDR3 DNA is TGTGCCAGCAGCGTAGCTACATGGGTAGCGGGGGCTGAGCAGTTCTTC. Translation: CASSVATWVAGAEQFF.